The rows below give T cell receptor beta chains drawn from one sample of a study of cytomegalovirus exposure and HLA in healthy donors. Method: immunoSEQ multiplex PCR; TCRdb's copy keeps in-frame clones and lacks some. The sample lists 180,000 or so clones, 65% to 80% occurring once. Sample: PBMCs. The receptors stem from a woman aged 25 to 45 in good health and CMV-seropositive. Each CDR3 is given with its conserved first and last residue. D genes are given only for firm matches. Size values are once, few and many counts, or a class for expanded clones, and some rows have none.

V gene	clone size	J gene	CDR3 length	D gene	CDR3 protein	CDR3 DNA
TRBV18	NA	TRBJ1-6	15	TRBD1	CASSPTQGTNSPLHF	TGTGCCAGCTCACCTACACAGGGGACTAATTCACCCCTCCACTTT
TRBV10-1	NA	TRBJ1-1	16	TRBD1	CASSESPDRGREAAFF	TGCGCCAGCAGTGAGTCCCCGGACAGGGGGCGGGAGGCAGCTTTCTTT
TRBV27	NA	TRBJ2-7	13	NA	CASSPGVLDEQYF	TGTGCCAGCAGTCCCGGGGTCTTGGACGAGCAGTACTTC
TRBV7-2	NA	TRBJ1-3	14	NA	CASSRDKQRNTIYF	TGTGCCAGCAGCCGGGACAAACAAAGAAACACCATATATTTT
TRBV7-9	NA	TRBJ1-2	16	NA	CASSSKTGTLNYGYTF	TGTGCCAGCAGCTCCAAGACCGGGACACTGAACTATGGCTACACCTTC
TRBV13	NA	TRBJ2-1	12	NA	CASGSRGNEQFF	TGTGCCAGCGGGTCTAGAGGGAATGAGCAGTTCTTC
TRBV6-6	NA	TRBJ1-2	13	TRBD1	CASSPEGADGYTF	TGTGCCAGCAGCCCGGAGGGGGCGGATGGCTACACCTTC
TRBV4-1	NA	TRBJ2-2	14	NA	CASSQDMTDGELFF	TGCGCCAGCAGCCAAGATATGACAGACGGGGAGCTGTTTTTT
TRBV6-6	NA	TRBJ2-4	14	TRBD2	CASGASGGDDIQYF	TGTGCCAGCGGGGCTAGCGGGGGGGATGACATTCAGTACTTC
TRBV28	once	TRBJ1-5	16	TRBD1	CASSHRTGWDNQPQHF	TGTGCCAGCAGTCATAGGACAGGGTGGGACAATCAGCCCCAGCATTTT
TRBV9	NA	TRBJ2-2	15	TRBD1	CASSATGANTGELFF	TGTGCCAGCAGCGCGACAGGGGCCAACACCGGGGAGCTGTTTTTT
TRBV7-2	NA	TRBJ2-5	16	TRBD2	CASTRTTASGGETQYF	TGTGCCAGCACTAGGACTACGGCTAGCGGGGGGGAGACCCAGTACTTC
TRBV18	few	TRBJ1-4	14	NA	CASSPPGQGQWLFF	TGTGCCAGCTCACCACCGGGGCAGGGGCAATGGCTGTTTTTT
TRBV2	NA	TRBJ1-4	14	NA	CASSEDFLNEKLFF	TGTGCCAGCAGTGAAGATTTCCTTAATGAAAAACTGTTTTTT